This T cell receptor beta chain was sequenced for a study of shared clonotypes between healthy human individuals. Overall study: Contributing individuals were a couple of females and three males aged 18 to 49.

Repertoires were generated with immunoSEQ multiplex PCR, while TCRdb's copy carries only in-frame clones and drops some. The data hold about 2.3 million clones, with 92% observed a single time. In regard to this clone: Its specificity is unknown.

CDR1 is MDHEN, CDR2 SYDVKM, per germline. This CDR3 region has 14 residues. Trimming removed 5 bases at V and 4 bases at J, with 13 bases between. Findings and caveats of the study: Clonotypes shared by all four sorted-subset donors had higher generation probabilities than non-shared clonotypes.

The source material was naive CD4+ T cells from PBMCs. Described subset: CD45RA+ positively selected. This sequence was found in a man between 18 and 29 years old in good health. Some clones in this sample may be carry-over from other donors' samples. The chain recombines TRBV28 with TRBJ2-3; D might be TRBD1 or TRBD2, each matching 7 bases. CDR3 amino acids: CASSTQGGPDTQYF. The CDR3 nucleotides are TGTGCCAGCAGTACTCAGGGGGGGCCAGATACGCAGTATTTT. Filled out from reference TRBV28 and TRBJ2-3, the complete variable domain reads DVKVTQSSRYLVKRTGEKVFLECVQDMDHENMFWYRQDPGLGLRLIYFSYDVKMKEKGDIPEGYSVSREKKERFSLILESASTNQTSMYLCASSTQGGPDTQYFGPGTRLTVL.